A single sample is the source of the 8 T cell receptor beta chains below, sequenced in a study of OX40 agonist ivuxolimab in advanced cancers. TCRdb's table, derived via immunoSEQ multiplex PCR, lists solely in-frame clones and lacks some. The table shows approximately 79,000 clones, with more than 85% occurring only once. The sample in question was CD4+ or CD8+ T cells sorted from blood, obtained in a trial of the OX40 agonist ivuxolimab. These receptors all stem from an adult with an advanced solid tumor such as melanoma, head and neck, liver or kidney cancer.

The rearrangement joins TRBV7-9 to TRBJ2-1; tentative D call: TRBD1 (5 bases). The CDR3 consists of 14 residues. Germline V lookup: CDR1 SEHNR, CDR2 FQNEAQ (reference sequence). V dropped 1 base and J dropped 2 bases, with 6 bases sitting between them. This CDR3 reads CASSLEDTYNEQFF. For the CDR3, the DNA is TGTGCCAGCAGCTTAGAGGACACCTACAATGAGCAGTTCTTC.

This clone was observed a handful of times. The chain uses TRBV5-1 and TRBJ2-7; no clear D. This CDR3 contains 14 residues. V was cut by 2 bases and J by 3 bases, with 12 bases left in between. Germline V gives CDR1 SGHRS, CDR2 YFSETQ. The CDR3 here is CASSFLGGVYEQYF. The CDR3 bases are TGCGCCAGCAGCTTCCTCGGTGGGGTCTACGAGCAGTACTTC.

The chain joins TRBV2 to TRBJ2-5, with D perhaps TRBD1 (5 bases). The germline V gene encodes CDR1 SNHLY and CDR2 FYNNEI. Trimming left V 6 bases short and J 4 bases short, with 9 bases between. The CDR3 is 12 amino acids. The DNA for the CDR3 is TGTGCCAGCAGGGGGCTGACAGAGACCCAGTACTTC. It translates to CASRGLTETQYF. The full variable domain, with the rest looked up from reference TRBV2 and TRBJ2-5, is EPEVTQTPSHQVTQMGQEVILRCVPISNHLYFYWYRQILGQKVEFLVSFYNNEISEKSEIFDDQFSVERPDGSNFTLKIRSTKLEDSAMYFCASRGLTETQYFGPGTRLLVL.

The chain uses TRBV10-3 and TRBJ2-6; D is unclear. The CDR3 is made up of 16 amino acids. The germline gives CDR1 ENHRY, CDR2 SYGVKD. The ends were cut back, 0 bases at V and 2 bases at J, with 8 bases in the middle. The CDR3 coding sequence is TGTGCCATCAGTGAGTCTGGAAGAACTGGGGCCAACGTCCTGACTTTC. It yields the protein CAISESGRTGANVLTF.

The chain links TRBV7-2 to TRBJ2-7; D remains ambiguous. From germline, CDR1 is SGHTA and CDR2 FQGNSA. Deletions cut 4 bases from V and 2 bases from J, with 15 bases between. The CDR3 spans 15 residues. CDR3 region: CASSYQPRSAYEQYF. CDR3 DNA sequence: TGTGCCAGCAGCTACCAACCCAGGTCGGCCTACGAGCAGTACTTC. Supplemented by reference TRBV7-2 and TRBJ2-7, the full variable domain reads GAGVSQSPSNKVTEKGKDVELRCDPISGHTALYWYRQSLGQGLEFLIYFQGNSAPDKSGLPSDRFSAERTGGSVSTLTIQRTQQEDSAVYLCASSYQPRSAYEQYFGPGTRLTVT.

This clone has a single count. This chain joins TRBV6-5 and TRBJ2-2; D is ambiguous. Trimming took off 6 bases at V and 1 base at J, with 3 bases between the two ends. This CDR3 spans 12 amino acids. Germline loops: CDR1 MNHEY, CDR2 SVGAGI. CDR3 DNA: TGTGCCAGCAGAGAGAACACCGGGGAGCTGTTTTTT. It is translated as CASRENTGELFF.

The CDR3 sequence is CASSLELGKLFF. Written as DNA, the CDR3 is TGTGCCAGCAGCTTAGAGTTGGGAAAACTGTTTTTT. This chain connects TRBV7-2 to TRBJ1-4; no reliable D call. This CDR3 is built from 12 residues. The germline V gene encodes CDR1 SGHTA and CDR2 FQGNSA. Trimming shortened V by 1 base and J by 10 bases, and 7 bases separated the two germline ends.

The V call is TRBV7-3, the J call TRBJ2-1; D is perhaps TRBD2 (7 bases). This CDR3 comprises 13 residues. Trimming took off 2 bases at V and 14 bases at J, with 16 bases between the two ends. Germline values: CDR1 SGHTA, CDR2 FQGTGA. CDR3 DNA: TGTGCCAGCAGCTTAGGCCCTCAGGGGAGGGAGTTCTTC. Translating gives CASSLGPQGREFF.